Below, 5 T cell receptor beta chains from the same sample are listed, as sequenced in a study of T cell responses to AZD1222 COVID-19 vaccine. Here immunoSEQ multiplex PCR was the method, and the copy in TCRdb shows in-frame clones only, minus some. Among tens of thousands of clones listed, roughly 85% were seen once. The starting material was peripheral blood, obtained on day 0 of AZD1222 vaccination. The receptors derive from an adult in good health.

The chain carries TRBV5-1 and TRBJ2-7; D may be TRBD2 (6 bases). CDR3 length: 15 amino acids. Trimming stripped 0 bases from V and 2 bases from J, with 12 bases between. Germline V gives CDR1 SGHRS, CDR2 YFSETQ. CDR3 DNA sequence: TGCGCCAGCAGCTTGGGCGGCGGGGCGGCCTACGAGCAGTACTTC. Protein sequence: CASSLGGGAAYEQYF.

The genes are TRBV7-6 and TRBJ2-7; 7 positions agree with TRBD1. Germline loops: CDR1 SGHVS, CDR2 FNYEAQ. The ends lost 5 bases at V and 2 bases at J; junction bases unmatched: 12. This CDR3 contains 16 residues. CDR3 protein: CASSLQPPTGPYEQYF. The DNA for the CDR3 is TGTGCCAGCAGCCTCCAACCCCCGACAGGGCCCTACGAGCAGTACTTC.

This sequence joins TRBV10-3 and TRBJ1-6, with D uncertain. Germline values: CDR1 ENHRY, CDR2 SYGVKD. CDR3 length: 13 amino acids. Trimming stripped 10 bases from V and 8 bases from J, with 15 bases between. CDR3 coding DNA: TGTGCCAGCTCTCTTATAGAGGATTCACCCCTCCACTTT. It codes for CASSLIEDSPLHF.

The chain combines TRBV11-2 with TRBJ2-7, with TRBD2 as a possible D gene (5 bases). V lost 5 bases and J 4 bases, leaving 12 bases between the germline ends. CDR3 length: 13 residues. CDR1 and CDR2 (germline): SGHAT, FQNNGV. CDR3 loop: CASSDPGYYEQYF. CDR3 in DNA: TGTGCCAGCAGCGACCCGGGGTATTACGAGCAGTACTTC.

The rearrangement joins TRBV7-8 to TRBJ1-5; 7 bases map to TRBD1. Germline V CDR1 and CDR2: SGHVS, FQNEAQ. V dropped 1 base and J dropped 4; count of bases not matched to a gene: 7. This CDR3 has 16 residues. Here the CDR3 DNA reads TGTGCCAGCAGCTTAGTAAAAGGGGGCCGGAATCAGCCCCAGCATTTT. This encodes CASSLVKGGRNQPQHF.